The rows below give T cell receptor beta chains drawn from one sample of a study of PD-1 blockade in classical Hodgkin lymphoma. Produced via immunoSEQ multiplex PCR; TCRdb's table is partial and in-frame only. The data contain about 110,000 clones, 89% of them singletons. This material consisted of peripheral blood mononuclear cells (PBMCs), taken before the second cycle of nivolumab. These receptors were taken from a human donor with classical Hodgkin lymphoma. Both conserved end residues are part of each CDR3. The order of the fields is CDR3 DNA, CDR3 protein, D gene, CDR3 length, J gene, V gene, clone size. A D gene is named only where the DNA matches it firmly. A row's size may be missing; if present it is once, few, many or a size class.

TGTGCCAGCAGCCAAGATCTTCGACAAGAGACCCAGTACTTC CASSQDLRQETQYF - 14 TRBJ2-5 TRBV4-2 once
TGTGCCAGCAAGACAGTGCTAGGTGGCACTGAAGCTTTCTTT CASKTVLGGTEAFF - 14 TRBJ1-1 TRBV5-8 -
TGCGCCAGCAGCCCCCCGGGGGCCGGTTACGAGCAGTACTTC CASSPPGAGYEQYF - 14 TRBJ2-7 TRBV4-1 -
TGTGCCAGCAGCCAAGATCCCAGGTACGAGCAGTACTTC CASSQDPRYEQYF - 13 TRBJ2-7 TRBV4-2 -
TGTGCCAGTAGTATAGGATGGGGGCAAGAGACCCAGTACTTC CASSIGWGQETQYF - 14 TRBJ2-5 TRBV19 -
TGCAGCGTTAACGACAACTCCTACGAGCAGTACTTC CSVNDNSYEQYF - 12 TRBJ2-7 TRBV29-1 -
TGTGCCAGCAGCCGGGGACTAGCGGGAGAGGATACGCAGTATTTT CASSRGLAGEDTQYF TRBD2 15 TRBJ2-3 TRBV5-4 -
TGTGCCAGCAGCTTAGCTTCAGGTTACACCGGGGAGCTGTTTTTT CASSLASGYTGELFF - 15 TRBJ2-2 TRBV7-2 -
TGTGCCAGCAGGGACCCCGCCGGGACTAGCGTCGAGCAGTACTTC CASRDPAGTSVEQYF TRBD2 15 TRBJ2-7 TRBV2 -
TGTGCCAGCAGCTTAGCGGGGCAGGGTTTCACTGAAGCTTTCTTT CASSLAGQGFTEAFF - 15 TRBJ1-1 TRBV7-9 -
TGTGCCAGCAGCTTACCCGGGGAGGACGAGCAGTACTTC CASSLPGEDEQYF - 13 TRBJ2-7 TRBV7-9 -